The clone carrying this TCR beta chain has more than one count but fewer than ten. No antigen is known for it. V was pared by 4 bases and J by 2 bases, with 11 bases of the junction left unmatched. The CDR3 extends over 17 amino acids. Germline V gene lookup returns CDR1 SGHNT and CDR2 YYREEE (reference sequence). The data belong to a study of beta chain features in type 1 diabetes. Every isolated RNA sample was fully reverse transcribed, so sequencing captured expressed TCRB transcripts. The repertoire was sequenced with immunoSEQ multiplex PCR; TCRdb's copy has only in-frame clones and lacks some. Altogether about 340,000 clones are present, roughly 13% being singletons, with the ten largest covering roughly 0.016%. General study results and limits: A moderate, significant TCRB CDR3 shortening appeared in type 1 diabetes across four CD4+ subsets.

The material sequenced was naive CD4+ T cells from blood. The genes are TRBV5-4 and TRBJ2-1; 8 positions agree with TRBD2. The source of this sequence is a woman in her late teens or twenties with type 1 diabetes. Written as DNA, the CDR3 is TGTGCCAGCAGCCCAAGCCGGCTTAGCGGGGCCTACAATGAGCAGTTCTTC. Its protein is CASSPSRLSGAYNEQFF. The variable domain in full, completed from reference TRBV5-4 and TRBJ2-1, reads ETGVTQSPTHLIKTRGQQVTLRCSSQSGHNTVSWYQQALGQGPQFIFQYYREEENGRGNFPPRFSGLQFPNYSSELNVNALELDDSALYLCASSPSRLSGAYNEQFFGPGTRLTVL.